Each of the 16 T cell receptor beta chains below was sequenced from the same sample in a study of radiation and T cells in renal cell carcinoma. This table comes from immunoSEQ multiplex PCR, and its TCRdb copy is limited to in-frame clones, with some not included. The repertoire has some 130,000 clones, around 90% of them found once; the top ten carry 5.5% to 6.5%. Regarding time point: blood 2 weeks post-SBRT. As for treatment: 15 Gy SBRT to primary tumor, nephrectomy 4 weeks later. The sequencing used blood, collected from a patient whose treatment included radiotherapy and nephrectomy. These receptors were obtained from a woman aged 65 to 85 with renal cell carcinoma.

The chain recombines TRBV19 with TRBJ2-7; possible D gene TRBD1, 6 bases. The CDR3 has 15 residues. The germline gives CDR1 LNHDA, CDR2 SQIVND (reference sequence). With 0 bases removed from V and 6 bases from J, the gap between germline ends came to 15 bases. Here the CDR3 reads CASSIEGGRGVEQYF. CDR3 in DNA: TGTGCCAGTAGTATAGAAGGGGGACGGGGAGTCGAGCAGTACTTC.

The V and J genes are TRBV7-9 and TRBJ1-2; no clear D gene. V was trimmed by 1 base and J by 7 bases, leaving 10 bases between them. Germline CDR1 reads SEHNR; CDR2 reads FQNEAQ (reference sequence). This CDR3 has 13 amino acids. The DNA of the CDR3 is TGTGCCAGCAGCTTAGGATTTGATTTTGGCTACACCTTC. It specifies CASSLGFDFGYTF.

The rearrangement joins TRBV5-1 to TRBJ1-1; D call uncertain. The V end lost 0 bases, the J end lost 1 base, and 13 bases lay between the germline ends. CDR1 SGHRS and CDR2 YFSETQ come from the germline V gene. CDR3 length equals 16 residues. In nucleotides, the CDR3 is TGCGCCAGCAGCTTGGGATTGGGAGGGTGGAACACTGAAGCTTTCTTT. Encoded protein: CASSLGLGGWNTEAFF.

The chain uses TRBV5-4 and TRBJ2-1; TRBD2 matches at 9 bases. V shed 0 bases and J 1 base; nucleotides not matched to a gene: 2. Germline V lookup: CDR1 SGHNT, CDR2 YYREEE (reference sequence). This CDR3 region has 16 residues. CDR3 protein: CASSLGGGVSYNEQFF. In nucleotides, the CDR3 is TGTGCCAGCAGCTTGGGCGGGGGGGTGTCCTACAATGAGCAGTTCTTC.

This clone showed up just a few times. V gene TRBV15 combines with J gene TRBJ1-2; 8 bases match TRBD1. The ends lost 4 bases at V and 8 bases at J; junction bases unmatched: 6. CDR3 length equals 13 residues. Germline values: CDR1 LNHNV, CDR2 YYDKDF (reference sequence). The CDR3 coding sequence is TGTGCCACCAGCAAGGGGGGGACAGGCGGCTACACCTTC. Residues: CATSKGGTGGYTF. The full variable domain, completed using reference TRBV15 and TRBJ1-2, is DAMVIQNPRYQVTQFGKPVTLSCSQTLNHNVMYWYQQKSSQAPKLLFHYYDKDFNNEADTPDNFQSRRPNTSFCFLDIRSPGLGDTAMYLCATSKGGTGGYTFGSGTRLTVV.

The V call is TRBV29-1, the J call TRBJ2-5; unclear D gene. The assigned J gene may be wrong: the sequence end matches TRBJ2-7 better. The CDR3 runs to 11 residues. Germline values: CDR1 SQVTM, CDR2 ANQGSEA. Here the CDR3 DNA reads TGCAGCGTTGAAGTAGGGTACGAGCAGTACTTC. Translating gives CSVEVGYEQYF.

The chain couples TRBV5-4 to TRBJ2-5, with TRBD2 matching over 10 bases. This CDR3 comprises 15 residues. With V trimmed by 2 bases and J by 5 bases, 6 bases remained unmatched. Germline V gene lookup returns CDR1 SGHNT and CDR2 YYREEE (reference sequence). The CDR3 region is CASSFSSSGGETQYF. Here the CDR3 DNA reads TGTGCCAGCAGCTTTTCATCTAGCGGGGGTGAGACCCAGTACTTC. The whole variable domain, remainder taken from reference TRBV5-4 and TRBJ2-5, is ETGVTQSPTHLIKTRGQQVTLRCSSQSGHNTVSWYQQALGQGPQFIFQYYREEENGRGNFPPRFSGLQFPNYSSELNVNALELDDSALYLCASSFSSSGGETQYFGPGTRLLVL.

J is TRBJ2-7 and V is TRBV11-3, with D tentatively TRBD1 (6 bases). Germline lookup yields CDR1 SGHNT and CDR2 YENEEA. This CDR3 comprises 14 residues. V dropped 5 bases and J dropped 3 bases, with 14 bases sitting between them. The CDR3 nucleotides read TGTGCCAGCAGCCCCGGACAGCCTAACTACGAGCAGTACTTC. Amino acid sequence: CASSPGQPNYEQYF.

The CDR3 DNA is TGTGCCAGCAGACCCGGGACAGGGGTCCCAAACACCATATATTTT. This codes for CASRPGTGVPNTIYF. The V and J genes are TRBV6-5 and TRBJ1-3; 10 nucleotides align to TRBD1. Trimming removed 6 bases from V and 6 bases from J; junction bases left unmatched: 8. In germline, CDR1 is MNHEY, CDR2 SVGAGI. CDR3 length equals 15 residues.

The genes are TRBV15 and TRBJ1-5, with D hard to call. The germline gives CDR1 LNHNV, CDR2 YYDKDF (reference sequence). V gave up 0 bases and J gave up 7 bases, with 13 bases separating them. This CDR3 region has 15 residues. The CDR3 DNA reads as TGTGCCACCAGCAGAGATCCGCCGGGCTGGCAGCCCCAGCATTTT. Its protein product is CATSRDPPGWQPQHF.

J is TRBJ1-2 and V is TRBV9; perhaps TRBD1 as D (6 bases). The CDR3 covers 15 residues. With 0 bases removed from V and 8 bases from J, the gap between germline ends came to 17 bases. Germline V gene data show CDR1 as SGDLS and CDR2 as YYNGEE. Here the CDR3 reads CASSVVPGDSRGYTF. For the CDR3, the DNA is TGTGCCAGCAGCGTAGTACCAGGGGACTCGCGGGGCTACACCTTC.

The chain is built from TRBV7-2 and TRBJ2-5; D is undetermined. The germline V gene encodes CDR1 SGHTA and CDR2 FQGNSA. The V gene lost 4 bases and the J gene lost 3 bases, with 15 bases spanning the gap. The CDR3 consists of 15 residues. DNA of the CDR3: TGTGCCAGCAGCTACCCGAGAGGAAGAGAAGAGACCCAGTACTTC. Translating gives CASSYPRGREETQYF. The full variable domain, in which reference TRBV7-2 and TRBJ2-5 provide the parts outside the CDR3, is GAGVSQSPSNKVTEKGKDVELRCDPISGHTALYWYRQSLGQGLEFLIYFQGNSAPDKSGLPSDRFSAERTGGSVSTLTIQRTQQEDSAVYLCASSYPRGREETQYFGPGTRLLVL.

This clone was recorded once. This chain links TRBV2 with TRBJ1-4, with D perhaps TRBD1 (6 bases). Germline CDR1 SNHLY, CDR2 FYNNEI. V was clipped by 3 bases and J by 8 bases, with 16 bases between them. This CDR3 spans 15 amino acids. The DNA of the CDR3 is TGTGCCAGCAGTGACCGCAGGGGCCACCCCGAAAAACTGTTTTTT. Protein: CASSDRRGHPEKLFF.

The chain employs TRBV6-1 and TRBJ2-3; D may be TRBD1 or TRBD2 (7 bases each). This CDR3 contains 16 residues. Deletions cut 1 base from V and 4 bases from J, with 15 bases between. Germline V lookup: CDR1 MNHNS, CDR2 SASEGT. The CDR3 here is CASSEGEGARPDTQYF. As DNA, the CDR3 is TGTGCCAGCAGTGAAGGGGAGGGGGCGCGTCCAGATACGCAGTATTTT.

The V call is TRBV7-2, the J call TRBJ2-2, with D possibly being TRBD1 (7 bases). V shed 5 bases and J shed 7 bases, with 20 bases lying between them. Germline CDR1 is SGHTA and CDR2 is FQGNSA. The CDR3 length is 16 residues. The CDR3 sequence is CASSPGAGGHLGELFF. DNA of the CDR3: TGTGCCAGCAGCCCCGGAGCAGGGGGGCATCTCGGGGAGCTGTTTTTT.

The CDR3 loop reads CASSLVASVGPTSYGYTF. Written as DNA, the CDR3 is TGTGCCAGCAGCTTAGTAGCATCAGTGGGGCCCACTAGCTATGGCTACACCTTC. The chain is built from TRBV7-6 and TRBJ1-2; D is perhaps TRBD1 (5 bases). This CDR3 spans 18 amino acids. Trimming shortened V by 1 base and J by 4 bases, and 22 bases separated the two germline ends. CDR1 and CDR2 (germline): SGHVS, FNYEAQ. Variable domain in full (rest from reference TRBV7-6 and TRBJ1-2): GAGVSQSPRYKVTKRGQDVALRCDPISGHVSLYWYRQALGQGPEFLTYFNYEAQQDKSGLPNDRFSAERPEGSISTLTIQRTEQRDSAMYRCASSLVASVGPTSYGYTFGSGTRLTVV.